The 23 T cell receptor beta chains below come from one sample, sequenced in a study of OX40 agonist ivuxolimab in advanced cancers. Sequencing used immunoSEQ multiplex PCR; TCRdb keeps in-frame clones, though not all of them. Seen here are fewer than 55,000 clones, roughly nine tenths observed once, and the top ten hold 11% to 15%. Sample: CD4+ or CD8+ T cells sorted from blood, taken in a trial of the OX40 agonist ivuxolimab. These receptors originate from an adult with an advanced solid tumor such as melanoma, head and neck, liver or kidney cancer.

DNA for the CDR3: TGTGCCAGCAGCTTGAGCCAGCGGGGGGACTACGAGCAGTACTTC. Translation: CASSLSQRGDYEQYF. The chain carries TRBV5-6 and TRBJ2-7; 9 nucleotides match TRBD2. The V gene end was trimmed by 1 base and the J gene end by 3 bases; junction bases not matched to a gene: 5. CDR1 is SGHDT and CDR2 is YYEEEE in the germline V gene. This CDR3 has 15 residues.

The chain recombines TRBV9 with TRBJ2-2; weak D call: TRBD2 (6 bases). From germline, CDR1 is SGDLS and CDR2 YYNGEE. The CDR3 has 16 residues. V gave up 4 bases and J gave up 2 bases, with 15 bases separating them. CDR3 sequence reads: CASSPRDFLNTGELFF. The DNA of the CDR3 is TGTGCCAGCAGCCCTCGGGACTTCTTAAACACCGGGGAGCTGTTTTTT.

This clone was seen only once. V and J are TRBV30 and TRBJ1-5; TRBD1 might be the D (5 bases). The germline V gene encodes CDR1 GTSNPN and CDR2 SVGIG (reference sequence). Between the trimmed V and J ends, which lost 0 bases and 8 bases, there was a span of 11 bases. CDR3 length: 13 amino acids. The CDR3: CAWSVQVFEPQHF. CDR3 nucleotides: TGTGCCTGGAGTGTACAGGTTTTTGAGCCCCAGCATTTT.

The rearrangement joins TRBV4-1 to TRBJ1-2; weak D call: TRBD1 (5 bases). V dropped 0 bases and J dropped 3 bases, with 8 bases sitting between them. The CDR3 spans 14 residues. Per germline, CDR1 MGHRA and CDR2 YSYEKL. CDR3 in DNA: TGCGCCAGCAGCCAAGAACCCAGGGACTATGGCTACACCTTC. This gives the protein CASSQEPRDYGYTF.

This chain links TRBV4-3 with TRBJ2-7; 9 bases map to TRBD1. The length of the CDR3 is 15 residues. The V and J ends lost 0 bases and 4 bases, in that order; junction bases with no gene match: 4. Germline lookup yields CDR1 LGHNA and CDR2 YSLEER. For the CDR3, the DNA is TGCGCCAGCAGCCAAGATAGACAGGGGGGTTACGAGCAGTACTTC. Residues: CASSQDRQGGYEQYF.

This chain links TRBV7-9 with TRBJ1-1; TRBD1 is a possible D gene (5 bases). The germline V and J ends were trimmed by 8 bases and 4 bases, with 17 bases remaining between them. Germline values: CDR1 SEHNR, CDR2 FQNEAQ (reference sequence). The length of the CDR3 is 14 residues. In DNA form, the CDR3 reads TGTGCCAGCGGACATACAAGGAGAGGCACTGAAGCTTTCTTT. Its translation: CASGHTRRGTEAFF.

V is TRBV5-4 and J is TRBJ2-7; D ambiguous. There are 14 residues in the CDR3. V dropped 4 bases and J dropped 5 bases, with 16 bases sitting between them. Germline V gives CDR1 SGHNT, CDR2 YYREEE (reference sequence). CDR3 residues: CASSTSGLVNEQYF. The CDR3 region has the DNA TGTGCCAGCAGCACGTCAGGTCTGGTGAACGAGCAGTACTTC.

The V and J genes are TRBV5-1 and TRBJ2-7; D ambiguous. CDR3 size: 12 residues. The germline CDR1 and CDR2 sequences are SGHRS and YFSETQ. Deletions cut 0 bases from V and 6 bases from J, with 7 bases between. As DNA, the CDR3 is TGCGCCAGCAGCTTGGCCGGTGGCGAGCAGTACTTC. Translated, it gives CASSLAGGEQYF.

The CDR3 nucleotides read TGTGCCAGCGATAAGATGGCGGGGGGGCCAAATACGCAGTATTTT. Encoded protein: CASDKMAGGPNTQYF. This chain uses TRBV5-5 with TRBJ2-3; 9 bases map to TRBD2. Germline V gene sequence: CDR1 SGHKS, CDR2 YYEKEE (reference sequence). Losses at the gene ends were 7 bases for V and 7 bases for J; bases not matched to a gene: 13. This CDR3 is built from 15 residues.

This chain joins TRBV5-4 and TRBJ2-5, with 7 nucleotides matching TRBD2. Trimming removed 0 bases from V and 2 bases from J; junction bases left unmatched: 7. Germline CDR1 and CDR2: SGHNT and YYREEE (reference sequence). CDR3 length: 16 amino acids. The CDR3 here is CASSLGSGYHQETQYF. The CDR3 bases are TGTGCCAGCAGCTTGGGTAGCGGGTACCATCAAGAGACCCAGTACTTC.

The chain combines TRBV4-3 with TRBJ1-4, with D unclear. Germline lookup yields CDR1 LGHNA and CDR2 YSLEER. The CDR3 loop spans 15 amino acids. V lost 0 bases and J 6 bases, leaving 11 bases between the germline ends. CDR3 DNA sequence: TGCGCCAGCAGCCAAGATCTGCCCGCTGATGAAAAACTGTTTTTT. This gives the protein CASSQDLPADEKLFF.

This chain joins TRBV7-9 and TRBJ2-5; TRBD2 aligns across 7 bases. V lost 5 bases to trimming and J lost 5 bases; unmatched junction nucleotides: 11. The germline V gene encodes CDR1 SEHNR and CDR2 FQNEAQ (reference sequence). The CDR3 contains 15 residues. The CDR3 region has the DNA TGTGCCAGCAGCCGGGTCGGGAGGCTTGAGGAGACCCAGTACTTC. Its translation: CASSRVGRLEETQYF.

This clone was seen just once. The genes are TRBV5-1 and TRBJ2-6; D unresolved. Germline CDR1 and CDR2: SGHRS and YFSETQ. The CDR3 totals 18 residues. V lost 0 bases and J 0 bases, leaving 13 bases between the germline ends. CDR3 sequence: CASSLVPSLSSGANVLTF. The CDR3 DNA is TGCGCCAGCAGCTTGGTGCCCTCCCTCAGCTCTGGGGCCAACGTCCTGACTTTC.

This chain joins TRBV10-1 and TRBJ2-7; unclear D gene. The V gene lost 0 bases and the J gene lost 2 bases, with 2 bases spanning the gap. The CDR3 sequence is 12 residues long. Germline loops: CDR1 WNHNN, CDR2 SYGVQD (reference sequence). CDR3 nucleotide sequence: TGCGCCAGCAGTGAGTCGGCCTACGAGCAGTACTTC. Translating gives CASSESAYEQYF.

This sequence joins TRBV5-6 and TRBJ2-3; D is undetermined. V lost 1 base and J 4 bases, leaving 10 bases between the germline ends. The CDR3 covers 14 residues. Germline CDR1 SGHDT, CDR2 YYEEEE. CDR3 amino acids: CASSLLAEADTQYF. Here the CDR3 DNA reads TGTGCCAGCAGCTTGTTGGCAGAAGCAGATACGCAGTATTTT.

This clone was observed once. CDR3: CASSLGESSNQPQHF. The CDR3, as DNA: TGTGCCAGCAGCTTGGGAGAGTCCAGCAATCAGCCCCAGCATTTT. V is TRBV5-5 and J is TRBJ1-5; D uncertain. Trimming removed 0 bases from V and 1 base from J, with 8 bases in between. Germline CDR1 SGHKS, CDR2 YYEKEE (reference sequence). This CDR3 contains 15 residues. Full variable domain (remainder filled in from reference TRBV5-5 and TRBJ1-5): DAGVTQSPTHLIKTRGQQVTLRCSPISGHKSVSWYQQVLGQGPQFIFQYYEKEERGRGNFPDRFSARQFPNYSSELNVNALLLGDSALYLCASSLGESSNQPQHFGDGTRLSIL.

This clone showed up just once. J is TRBJ1-4 and V is TRBV11-2, with TRBD1 matching 9 bases. V lost 5 bases and J lost 7; bases outside the gene matches: 11. From germline, CDR1 is SGHAT and CDR2 FQNNGV. CDR3 length equals 16 residues. The CDR3 here is CASSPRTGAESEKLFF. The CDR3 nucleotides read TGTGCCAGCAGCCCTCGGACAGGGGCAGAGAGTGAAAAACTGTTTTTT.

The CDR3 sequence is CASSLDNNEQFF. CDR3 nucleotide sequence: TGTGCCAGCAGCTTAGATAACAATGAGCAGTTCTTC. The chain links TRBV7-2 to TRBJ2-1, with D uncertain. The CDR3 loop spans 12 amino acids. V was pared by 1 base and J by 5 bases, with 3 bases between. Per germline, CDR1 SGHTA and CDR2 FQGNSA.

This clone showed up just once. The chain recombines TRBV9 with TRBJ2-2; 7 positions agree with TRBD1. The V gene's germline CDR1 is SGDLS and CDR2 YYNGEE. Unmatched junction bases numbered 5, after V lost 3 bases and J lost 3 bases. The CDR3 totals 15 residues. CDR3 DNA sequence: TGTGCCAGCAGCGGTAGGGACAGTTACACCGGGGAGCTGTTTTTT. Its protein is CASSGRDSYTGELFF. The full variable domain, with the rest looked up from reference TRBV9 and TRBJ2-2, is DSGVTQTPKHLITATGQRVTLRCSPRSGDLSVYWYQQSLDQGLQFLIQYYNGEERAKGNILERFSAQQFPDLHSELNLSSLELGDSALYFCASSGRDSYTGELFFGEGSRLTVL.

The V and J genes are TRBV4-1 and TRBJ2-3, with 7 positions matching TRBD1. The V gene's germline CDR1 is MGHRA and CDR2 YSYEKL. This CDR3 spans 13 amino acids. Losses at the gene ends were 8 bases for V and 5 bases for J; bases not matched to a gene: 7. The CDR3 loop reads CASGTVGEDTQYF. DNA of the CDR3: TGCGCCAGCGGGACAGTAGGTGAAGATACGCAGTATTTT.

J is TRBJ1-4 and V is TRBV4-3; D is uncertain. The germline gives CDR1 LGHNA, CDR2 YSLEER. CDR3 length equals 16 residues. The V end lost 1 base, the J end lost 8 bases, and 17 bases lay between the germline ends. The CDR3: CASSQGFGSGYEKLFF. The CDR3 DNA reads TGCGCCAGCAGCCAAGGATTTGGGTCCGGTTACGAAAAACTGTTTTTT.

V is TRBV4-1 and J is TRBJ1-5; D is uncertain. V was pared by 0 bases and J by 5 bases, with 14 bases between. The CDR3 covers 16 residues. Per the germline V gene, CDR1 is MGHRA and CDR2 is YSYEKL. The CDR3 region is CASSQDSLGRDQPQHF. CDR3 in DNA: TGCGCCAGCAGCCAAGATAGTCTGGGCAGAGATCAGCCCCAGCATTTT.

This clone appeared once. The chain has TRBV5-6 and TRBJ1-2; no clear D. Trimming removed 0 bases at V and 6 bases at J, with 9 bases between. CDR3 size: 13 residues. Germline V lookup: CDR1 SGHDT, CDR2 YYEEEE. CDR3 amino acids: CASSLVVLDGYTF. DNA for the CDR3: TGTGCCAGCAGCTTGGTCGTTTTGGATGGCTACACCTTC.